This entry lists 24 T cell receptor beta chains sequenced from one sample in a study of T cells in Graves' hyperthyroidism and ophthalmopathy. The TCR beta CDR3 regions underwent amplification using RNA transcripts as the source. First-round RT-PCR targeting the TCR CDR3 was performed with the HTBI primer set. TCRdb itself ran the multiplex PCR reads through MiXCR, one entry per CDR3 protein. The sample contains about 680,000 distinct CDR3 sequences, 30% to 40% of which appear only once. Sequencing was carried out using blood. The receptors were gathered from a middle-aged woman with Graves' hyperthyroidism.

This clonotype appeared many times. The V call is TRBV7-2, the J call TRBJ1-1; D is possibly TRBD1 (5 bases). Per germline, CDR1 SGHTA and CDR2 FQGNSA. The ends were cut back, 7 bases at V and 1 base at J, with 13 bases in the middle. This CDR3 contains 14 residues. The CDR3 loop is CASTLGHQNTEAFF. In nucleotides, the CDR3 is TGTGCCAGCACCCTAGGACACCAGAACACTGAAGCTTTCTTT.

The chain is built from TRBV9 and TRBJ2-5, with 8 bases identical to TRBD2. V lost 0 bases and J lost 4; bases outside the gene matches: 5. CDR1 and CDR2 (germline): SGDLS, YYNGEE. There are 15 residues in the CDR3. The chain's CDR3 is CASSVERTSTETQYF. The CDR3 nucleotides read TGTGCCAGCAGCGTAGAAAGGACTAGCACAGAGACCCAGTACTTC.

CDR3 residues: CASQGRSGGFNTEAFF. The CDR3 DNA is TGTGCCAGCCAGGGGCGTTCGGGCGGATTCAACACTGAAGCTTTCTTT. J is TRBJ1-1 and V is TRBV12-3 or TRBV12-4, with a possible D match to TRBD1 (6 bases). The CDR3 extends over 16 amino acids. V lost 8 bases and J 2 bases, leaving 21 bases between the germline ends.

The chain carries TRBV7-2 and TRBJ2-2; 8 nucleotides agree with TRBD2. Germline loops: CDR1 SGHTA, CDR2 FQGNSA. The CDR3 contains 16 residues. V lost 1 base and J lost 1; bases outside the gene matches: 2. The CDR3 nucleotides read TGTGCCAGCAGCTTAGGCGGGGGGCAGAACACCGGGGAGCTGTTTTTT. The encoded protein is CASSLGGGQNTGELFF. Looking up the rest from reference TRBV7-2 and TRBJ2-2 gives the full variable domain: GAGVSQSPSNKVTEKGKDVELRCDPISGHTALYWYRQSLGQGLEFLIYFQGNSAPDKSGLPSDRFSAERTGGSVSTLTIQRTQQEDSAVYLCASSLGGGQNTGELFFGEGSRLTVL.

The chain combines TRBV7-2 with TRBJ2-3; possibly TRBD2 for D (5 bases). The ends were cut back, 5 bases at V and 6 bases at J, with 24 bases in the middle. CDR1 is SGHTA, CDR2 FQGNSA, per germline. This CDR3 contains 17 residues. The CDR3 DNA reads TGTGCCAGCAGCCCAGTCTCGGGCGGGTCACCGTCGGATACGCAGTATTTT. This sequence encodes CASSPVSGGSPSDTQYF.

At least ten counts were recorded for this clonotype. This chain connects TRBV20-1 to TRBJ1-1, with TRBD1 matching over 7 bases. CDR3 size: 13 residues. V trimming: 0 bases; J trimming: 3 bases; junction bases outside the gene matches: 1. The germline V gene encodes CDR1 DFQATT and CDR2 SNEGSKA (reference sequence). In nucleotides, the CDR3 is TGCAGTGCTAGAGAAGGGACAGACACTGAAGCTTTCTTT. Its translation is CSAREGTDTEAFF.

The CDR3 sequence: CASSPGLAGERETQYF. The CDR3 DNA follows: TGTGCCAGCAGCCCGGGACTAGCGGGGGAGAGGGAGACGCAGTATTTT. V and J are TRBV4-2 and TRBJ2-3; TRBD2 agrees at 14 bases. The germline V gene has CDR1 LGHNA and CDR2 YNFKEQ. V lost 4 bases, J lost 9 bases, and 9 bases stayed unmatched. This CDR3 comprises 16 residues.

This rearrangement joins TRBV7-2 to TRBJ1-1; 10 positions match TRBD1. The CDR3 contains 15 residues. J lost 4 bases, V lost 3 bases, and 5 bases had no gene match. Germline V CDR1 and CDR2: SGHTA, FQGNSA. CDR3 DNA: TGTGCCAGCAGCTTGTGGACAGGGGGACGCACTGAAGCTTTCTTT. Protein product: CASSLWTGGRTEAFF. Full variable domain (remainder filled in from reference TRBV7-2 and TRBJ1-1): GAGVSQSPSNKVTEKGKDVELRCDPISGHTALYWYRQSLGQGLEFLIYFQGNSAPDKSGLPSDRFSAERTGGSVSTLTIQRTQQEDSAVYLCASSLWTGGRTEAFFGQGTRLTVV.

The chain couples TRBV5-6 to TRBJ1-3, with unresolved D. Per germline, CDR1 SGHDT and CDR2 YYEEEE. The germline V and J ends were trimmed by 2 bases and 3 bases, with 12 bases remaining between them. This CDR3 comprises 15 residues. The CDR3 DNA follows: TGTGCCAGCAGCTTCCGTGGCGCGTATGGAAACACCATATATTTT. This gives the protein CASSFRGAYGNTIYF.

As concerns this clonotype: This CDR3 fails to terminate in the conserved phenylalanine or tryptophan, so it likely reflects a read error. J is TRBJ2-7 and V is TRBV9; maybe TRBD1 (7 bases). V lost 4 bases and J 3 bases, leaving 14 bases between the germline ends. The germline CDR1 and CDR2 sequences are SGDLS and YYNGEE. The CDR3 consists of 14 residues. The CDR3, as DNA: TGTGCCAGCAGCCCGGCGGGACAGAGCTACGAGCAGTACTCC. It specifies CASSPAGQSYEQYS.

Regarding this clonotype: This sequence may be a read error, since a much larger clone differs from it by one base. No conserved phenylalanine or tryptophan is present at the end of the CDR3, so a read error is the likely explanation. The chain uses TRBV20-1 and TRBJ1-1; the D gene is possibly TRBD1 (5 bases). Trimming took off 0 bases at V and 3 bases at J, with 14 bases between the two ends. CDR1 and CDR2 from the germline V gene are DFQATT and SNEGSKA (reference sequence). This CDR3 contains 15 residues. CDR3 residues: CSAREMGEADTEAFL. The CDR3 nucleotides read TGCAGTGCTAGAGAAATGGGGGAGGCGGACACTGAAGCTTTCCTT.

In its sample, this clonotype was seen a few times. This chain joins TRBV6-6 and TRBJ1-5, with D tentatively TRBD1 (5 bases). V lost 7 bases and J 4 bases, leaving 11 bases between the germline ends. This CDR3 is built from 13 residues. CDR1 is MNHNY, CDR2 SVGAGI, per germline (reference sequence). The CDR3 DNA reads TGTGCCAGCACTCAGGGCACAAATCAGCCCCAGCATTTT. As protein: CASTQGTNQPQHF.

This clonotype was recorded many times. The chain employs TRBV9 and TRBJ1-2, with 8 bases that match TRBD1. This CDR3 region has 15 residues. Trimming took 0 bases from V and 4 from J; bases not matched to a gene: 5. Germline V gene lookup returns CDR1 SGDLS and CDR2 YYNGEE. The CDR3 nucleotides read TGTGCCAGCAGCGTAGCCCCAGGGGGCAGCTATGGCTACACCTTC. Translation gives CASSVAPGGSYGYTF.

This clonotype has at least ten counts. J is TRBJ2-7 and V is TRBV7-9; the D gene is possibly TRBD2 (5 bases). V lost 2 bases to trimming and J lost 1 base, with 6 bases between them. This CDR3 has 13 amino acids. Germline CDR1 and CDR2: SEHNR and FQNEAQ (reference sequence). CDR3 sequence (DNA): TGTGCCAGCAGCTTACCGGGATCCTACGAGCAGTACTTC. It is translated as CASSLPGSYEQYF. Filled out from reference TRBV7-9 and TRBJ2-7, the complete variable domain reads DTGVSQNPRHKITKRGQNVTFRCDPISEHNRLYWYRQTLGQGPEFLTYFQNEAQLEKSRLLSDRFSAERPKGSFSTLEIQRTEQGDSAMYLCASSLPGSYEQYFGPGTRLTVT.

The chain recombines TRBV5-1 with TRBJ2-5, with D possibly matching TRBD1 (6 bases). Germline V gives CDR1 SGHRS, CDR2 YFSETQ. V was cut by 7 bases and J by 2 bases, with 15 bases left in between. The CDR3 runs to 14 residues. CDR3 residues: CASGYRAWQETQYF. The DNA for the CDR3 is TGCGCCAGCGGCTACAGGGCGTGGCAAGAGACCCAGTACTTC.

The rearrangement links TRBV5-6 to TRBJ2-3; D is unresolved. The CDR3 consists of 14 residues. Per the germline V gene, CDR1 is SGHDT and CDR2 is YYEEEE. V was cut by 3 bases and J by 2 bases, with 10 bases left in between. The CDR3 DNA reads as TGTGCCAGCAGCTCCGCCCTAAACACAGATACGCAGTATTTT. Protein sequence: CASSSALNTDTQYF.

In its sample, this clonotype was seen many times. The chain is built from TRBV20-1 and TRBJ1-1; the D is unclear. The V end was cut by 4 bases, the J end by 3 bases, with 18 bases between. This CDR3 has 15 amino acids. Germline CDR1 is DFQATT and CDR2 is SNEGSKA (reference sequence). Written as DNA, the CDR3 is TGCAGTGCTAAGGCTTTTATCCCTGGGTACACTGAAGCTTTCTTT. Translation: CSAKAFIPGYTEAFF.

This clonotype was recorded a few times. The chain combines TRBV2 with TRBJ1-2; 8 nucleotides agree with TRBD1. The ends lost 5 bases at V and 7 bases at J; junction bases unmatched: 3. This CDR3 spans 12 amino acids. Germline lookup yields CDR1 SNHLY and CDR2 FYNNEI. The DNA for the CDR3 is TGTGCCAGCAGTCAGGGGGCAGCTGGCTACACCTTC. Protein product: CASSQGAAGYTF.

Many counts were recorded for this clonotype. The CDR3 here is CASSNSPEGLAGGSDLYQETQYF. The CDR3 DNA follows: TGTGCCAGCAGTAATTCCCCCGAAGGACTAGCGGGGGGCTCCGACCTGTACCAAGAGACCCAGTACTTC. The chain carries TRBV25-1 and TRBJ2-5, with TRBD2 matching over 14 bases. Losses at the gene ends were 5 bases for V and 0 bases for J; bases not matched to a gene: 23. The germline gives CDR1 MGHDK, CDR2 SYGVNS. CDR3 length equals 23 residues. Full variable domain (remainder filled in from reference TRBV25-1 and TRBJ2-5): EADIYQTPRYLVIGTGKKITLECSQTMGHDKMYWYQQDPGMELHLIHYSYGVNSTEKGDLSSESTVSRIRTEHFPLTLESARPSHTSQYLCASSNSPEGLAGGSDLYQETQYFGPGTRLLVL.

The CDR3 protein is CATAAGETQYF. DNA for the CDR3: TGTGCCACCGCGGCAGGGGAGACCCAGTACTTC. The rearrangement uses TRBV24-1 and TRBJ2-5; D is possibly TRBD1 (5 bases). Germline CDR1 is KGHDR and CDR2 is SFDVKD. Trimming stripped 9 bases from V and 5 bases from J, with 9 bases between. CDR3 length: 11 residues.

As to this clonotype: One end of the junction is discordant with germline, which a read error may explain. This chain connects TRBV10-3 to TRBJ1-2; 7 bases map to TRBD1. This CDR3 is built from 16 residues. Germline values: CDR1 ENHRY, CDR2 SYGVKD. The CDR3 bases are TGTGCCAGCAGTTTAGGGGGCCCCGGATTTAACTATGGCTACACCTTC. Its translation: CASSLGGPGFNYGYTF.

There are a few counts of this clonotype. The chain has TRBV20-1 and TRBJ1-2; 7 nucleotides align to TRBD1. The CDR3 has 15 amino acids. CDR1 and CDR2 from the germline V gene are DFQATT and SNEGSKA (reference sequence). After removal of 0 bases from V and 4 bases from J, the junction contained 8 bases not matched to a gene. The CDR3 nucleotides read TGCAGTGCTAGAGATCCGGGCAGGGGGGTCTATGGCTACACCTTC. Residues: CSARDPGRGVYGYTF.

V gene TRBV19 combines with J gene TRBJ1-2; D remains ambiguous. The germline V gene has CDR1 LNHDA and CDR2 SQIVND (reference sequence). V gave up 9 bases and J gave up 4 bases, with 15 bases separating them. The CDR3 spans 13 residues. The chain's CDR3 is CASREERSYGYTF. The CDR3 DNA reads as TGTGCCAGCCGGGAAGAGAGAAGCTATGGCTACACCTTC.

With respect to this clonotype: One end of the junction fails to match germline, which may point to a read error. The rearrangement uses TRBV19 and TRBJ1-1; D not certain. This CDR3 has 15 amino acids. The germline gives CDR1 LNHDA, CDR2 SQIVND (reference sequence). The CDR3 protein is CASSMRESRNTEASF. CDR3 sequence (DNA): TGTGCCAGTAGTATGAGGGAGAGCAGGAACACTGAAGCTTCCTTT.